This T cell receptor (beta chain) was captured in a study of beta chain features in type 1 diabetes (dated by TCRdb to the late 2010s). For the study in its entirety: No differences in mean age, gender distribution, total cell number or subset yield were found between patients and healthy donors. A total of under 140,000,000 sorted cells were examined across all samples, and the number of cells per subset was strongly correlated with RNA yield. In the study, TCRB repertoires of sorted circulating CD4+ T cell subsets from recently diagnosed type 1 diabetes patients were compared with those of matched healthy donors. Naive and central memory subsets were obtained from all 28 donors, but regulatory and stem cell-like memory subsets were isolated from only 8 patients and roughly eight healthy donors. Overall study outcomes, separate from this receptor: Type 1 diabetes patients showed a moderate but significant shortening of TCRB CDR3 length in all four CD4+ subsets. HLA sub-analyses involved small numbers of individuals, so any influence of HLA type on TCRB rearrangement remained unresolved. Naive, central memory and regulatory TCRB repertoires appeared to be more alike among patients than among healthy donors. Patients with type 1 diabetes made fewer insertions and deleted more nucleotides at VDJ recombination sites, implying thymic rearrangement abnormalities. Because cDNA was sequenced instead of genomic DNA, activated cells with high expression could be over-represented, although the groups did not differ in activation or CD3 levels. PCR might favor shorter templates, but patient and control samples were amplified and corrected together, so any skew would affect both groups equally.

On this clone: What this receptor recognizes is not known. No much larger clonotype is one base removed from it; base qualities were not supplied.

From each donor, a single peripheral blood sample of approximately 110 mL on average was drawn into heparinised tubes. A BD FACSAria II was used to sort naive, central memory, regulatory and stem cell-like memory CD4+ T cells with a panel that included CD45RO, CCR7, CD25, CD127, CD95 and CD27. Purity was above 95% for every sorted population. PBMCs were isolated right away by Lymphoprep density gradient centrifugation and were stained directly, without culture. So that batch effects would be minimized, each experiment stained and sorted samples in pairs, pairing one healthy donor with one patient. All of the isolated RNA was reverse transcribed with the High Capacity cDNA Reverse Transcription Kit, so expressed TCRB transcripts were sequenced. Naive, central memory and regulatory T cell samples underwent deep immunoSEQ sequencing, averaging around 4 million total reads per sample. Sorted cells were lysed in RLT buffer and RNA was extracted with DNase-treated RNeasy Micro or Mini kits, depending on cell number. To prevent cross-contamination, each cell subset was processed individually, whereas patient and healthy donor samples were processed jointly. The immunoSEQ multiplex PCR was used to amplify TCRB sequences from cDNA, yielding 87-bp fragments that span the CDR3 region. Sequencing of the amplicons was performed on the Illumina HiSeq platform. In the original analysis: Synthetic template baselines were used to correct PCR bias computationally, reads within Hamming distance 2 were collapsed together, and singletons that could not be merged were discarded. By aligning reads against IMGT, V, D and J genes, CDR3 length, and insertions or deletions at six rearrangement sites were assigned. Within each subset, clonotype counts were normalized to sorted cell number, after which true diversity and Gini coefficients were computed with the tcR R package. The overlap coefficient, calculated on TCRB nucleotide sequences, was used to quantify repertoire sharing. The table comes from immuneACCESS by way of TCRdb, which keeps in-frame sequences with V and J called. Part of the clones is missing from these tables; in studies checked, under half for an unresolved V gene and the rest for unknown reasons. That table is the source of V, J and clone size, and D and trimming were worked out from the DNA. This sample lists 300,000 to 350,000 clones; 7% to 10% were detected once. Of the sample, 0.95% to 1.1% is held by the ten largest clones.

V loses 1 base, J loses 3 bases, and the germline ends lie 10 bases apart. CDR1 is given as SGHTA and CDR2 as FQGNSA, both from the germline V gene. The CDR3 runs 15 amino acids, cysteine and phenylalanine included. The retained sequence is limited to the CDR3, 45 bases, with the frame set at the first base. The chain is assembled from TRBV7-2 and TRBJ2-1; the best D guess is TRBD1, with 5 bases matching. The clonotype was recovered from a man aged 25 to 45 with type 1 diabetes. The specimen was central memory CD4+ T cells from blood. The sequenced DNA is TGTGCCAGCAGCTTAGAGTGGGGCCTCTACAATGAGCAGTTCTTC. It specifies CASSLEWGLYNEQFF.